One and the same sample provided the 23 T cell receptor beta chains below, sequenced in a study of cytomegalovirus exposure and HLA in healthy donors. Primers included in the PCR were 60 Vbeta and 13 Jbeta primers. TCRdb's copy holds only in-frame clones and misses some; the assay was immunoSEQ multiplex PCR. This repertoire shows over 150,000 clones, 60% to 80% found once; its top ten account for about 1.5%. Sequencing used PBMCs. All receptors come from a woman between 18 and 30 years old in good health and CMV-seronegative.

The chain links TRBV11-2 to TRBJ2-5; 7 nucleotides match TRBD1. This CDR3 spans 16 amino acids. Trimming removed 5 bases from V and 0 bases from J; junction bases left unmatched: 9. Germline V gives CDR1 SGHAT, CDR2 FQNNGV. The CDR3, as DNA: TGTGCCAGCAGCCGTTTCGGGGACAGCAACCAAGAGACCCAGTACTTC. Encoded protein: CASSRFGDSNQETQYF.

The chain links TRBV11-2 to TRBJ2-1, with D perhaps matching TRBD1 (6 bases). The CDR3 consists of 14 residues. The germline V and J ends were trimmed by 5 bases and 9 bases, with 17 bases remaining between them. Germline loops: CDR1 SGHAT, CDR2 FQNNGV. CDR3 region: CASSTPTGQSEQFF. The CDR3 DNA is TGTGCCAGCAGCACACCTACCGGACAGAGTGAGCAGTTCTTC.

This chain joins TRBV7-9 and TRBJ2-2; the D is unclear. Trimming removed 5 bases at V and 1 base at J, with 11 bases between. Germline lookup yields CDR1 SEHNR and CDR2 FQNEAQ (reference sequence). The CDR3 length is 15 residues. This CDR3 reads CASSPQTLNTGELFF. As DNA, the CDR3 is TGTGCCAGCAGCCCGCAGACTTTGAACACCGGGGAGCTGTTTTTT.

The chain carries TRBV18 and TRBJ2-7; maybe TRBD1 (5 bases). Germline CDR1 is KGHSH and CDR2 is LQKENI. V was shortened by 6 bases and J by 2 bases, with 14 bases between the two germline ends. The CDR3 extends over 14 amino acids. The CDR3 protein is CASSLRQTTYEQYF. In nucleotides, the CDR3 is TGTGCCAGCTCGCTTAGACAGACCACCTACGAGCAGTACTTC.

This clone has a single count. This chain joins TRBV7-3 and TRBJ2-6; D may be TRBD1 (6 bases). Between the trimmed V and J ends, which lost 2 bases and 3 bases, there was a span of 8 bases. This CDR3 has 15 residues. Germline CDR1 and CDR2: SGHTA and FQGTGA. CDR3 bases: TGTGCCAGCAGCTTACAGGGGAATGGGGCCAACGTCCTGACTTTC. It encodes CASSLQGNGANVLTF.

The chain employs TRBV7-3 and TRBJ2-1; tentatively, D is TRBD2 (6 bases). CDR3 length equals 15 residues. Trimming removed 0 bases at V and 5 bases at J, with 11 bases between. In germline, CDR1 is SGHTA, CDR2 FQGTGA. The CDR3 coding sequence is TGTGCCAGCAGCTTAACTGGCGGGAATCACAATGAGCAGTTCTTC. This translates into CASSLTGGNHNEQFF. The whole variable domain, remainder taken from reference TRBV7-3 and TRBJ2-1, is GAGVSQTPSNKVTEKGKYVELRCDPISGHTALYWYRQSLGQGPEFLIYFQGTGAADDSGLPNDRFFAVRPEGSVSTLKIQRTERGDSAVYLCASSLTGGNHNEQFFGPGTRLTVL.

The chain employs TRBV4-1 and TRBJ1-5, with D perhaps matching TRBD1 (6 bases). The CDR3 has 15 residues. The V gene's germline CDR1 is MGHRA and CDR2 YSYEKL. Trimming left V 0 bases short and J 7 bases short, with 13 bases between. CDR3 nucleotide sequence: TGCGCCAGCAGCCAAGAGGGGGCAGAGGAACAGCCCCAGCATTTT. Its protein product is CASSQEGAEEQPQHF.

The chain carries TRBV28 and TRBJ1-1, with TRBD1 matching 7 bases. This CDR3 region has 14 residues. With V trimmed by 3 bases and J by 4 bases, 5 bases remained unmatched. Germline CDR1 and CDR2: MDHEN and SYDVKM. DNA for the CDR3: TGTGCCAGCAGTTTGATATCAGGGGGCACTGAAGCTTTCTTT. This codes for CASSLISGGTEAFF.

The chain uses TRBV6-5 and TRBJ1-2; D is perhaps TRBD1 (5 bases). V was clipped by 5 bases and J by 8 bases, with 15 bases between them. The CDR3 loop spans 13 amino acids. Germline V gene data show CDR1 as MNHEY and CDR2 as SVGAGI. The CDR3 protein is CASSPRDLVGYTF. CDR3 sequence (DNA): TGTGCCAGCAGTCCCCGGGACTTAGTAGGCTACACCTTC.

The J gene is TRBJ2-3, the V gene TRBV5-1; 11 positions match TRBD2. The CDR3 length is 15 residues. The V and J ends lost 4 bases and 0 bases, in that order; junction bases with no gene match: 1. The germline gives CDR1 SGHRS, CDR2 YFSETQ. The CDR3 DNA follows: TGCGCCAGCAGCGGGACTAGCGGAAGCACAGATACGCAGTATTTT. Translation: CASSGTSGSTDTQYF.

The chain carries TRBV6-6 and TRBJ2-1; 12 nucleotides match TRBD2. CDR3 size: 16 residues. V shed 6 bases and J 5 bases; nucleotides not matched to a gene: 8. Germline CDR1 MNHNY, CDR2 SVGAGI (reference sequence). Here the CDR3 reads CASRLTSGSTHNEQFF. CDR3 coding DNA: TGTGCCAGCAGGTTGACTAGCGGGAGCACCCACAATGAGCAGTTCTTC.

This sequence joins TRBV6-5 and TRBJ1-5; TRBD1 matches 10 bases. The CDR3 contains 15 residues. Germline V lookup: CDR1 MNHEY, CDR2 SVGAGI. The V and J ends lost 5 bases and 3 bases, in that order; junction bases with no gene match: 4. For the CDR3, the DNA is TGTGCCAGCAGTAAAGGGACAGGGGCCAATCAGCCCCAGCATTTT. Protein product: CASSKGTGANQPQHF.

The chain has TRBV25-1 and TRBJ2-7; possibly TRBD1 for D (5 bases). The CDR3 has 14 amino acids. Germline V lookup: CDR1 MGHDK, CDR2 SYGVNS. V was clipped by 2 bases and J by 4 bases, with 12 bases between them. CDR3 coding DNA: TGTGCCAGCAGTGAAGGGGCACCGAAATACGAGCAGTACTTC. Translated: CASSEGAPKYEQYF.

The chain links TRBV28 to TRBJ2-4; TRBD2 matches 8 bases. V lost 2 bases, J lost 7 bases, and 1 base stayed unmatched. Germline CDR1 and CDR2: MDHEN and SYDVKM. The CDR3 contains 13 residues. The CDR3 DNA follows: TGTGCCAGCAGTTTACCGGGAGGGAACATTCAGTACTTC. Amino acid sequence: CASSLPGGNIQYF.

This sequence joins TRBV6-4 and TRBJ2-1; D gene unclear. CDR1 and CDR2 (germline): MRHNA, SNTAGT. CDR3 length: 13 amino acids. The V end was cut by 6 bases, the J end by 6 bases, with 12 bases between. The CDR3 DNA follows: TGTGCCAGCAGGCCGACAAACGGCAATGAGCAGTTCTTC. Residues: CASRPTNGNEQFF.

This chain links TRBV11-3 with TRBJ2-7, with a weak D call TRBD2 (6 bases). V was shortened by 0 bases and J by 9 bases, with 12 bases between the two germline ends. Germline V CDR1 and CDR2: SGHNT, YENEEA. The CDR3 has 13 residues. The CDR3 DNA is TGTGCCAGCAGCTTAGAGGAGGGCCAGAGGCAGTACTTC. It codes for CASSLEEGQRQYF.

This clone was found once. This chain uses TRBV7-8 with TRBJ2-7; D is possibly TRBD2 (6 bases). The germline V and J ends were trimmed by 6 bases and 2 bases, with 17 bases remaining between them. Germline V gives CDR1 SGHVS, CDR2 FQNEAQ. CDR3 length: 15 residues. CDR3 sequence: CASRLGGLIAYEQYF. The CDR3, as DNA: TGTGCCAGCAGATTGGGGGGACTGATTGCCTACGAGCAGTACTTC.

This clone was detected only a few times. The chain is built from TRBV10-3 and TRBJ1-2; D is uncertain. This CDR3 is built from 14 residues. Trimming cost V 3 bases and J 5 bases, with 13 bases left between them. Germline CDR1 and CDR2: ENHRY and SYGVKD. For the CDR3, the DNA is TGTGCCATCAGTGATCAAATCGCCGGGTATGGCTACACCTTC. Translation: CAISDQIAGYGYTF.

The CDR3 coding sequence is TGCGCCAGCAGGGCGGGACAGGGGGCGGAGGGCTACACCTTC. Protein: CASRAGQGAEGYTF. V is TRBV5-1 and J is TRBJ1-2; 12 nucleotides align to TRBD1. V lost 5 bases and J lost 8; bases outside the gene matches: 7. In germline, CDR1 is SGHRS, CDR2 YFSETQ. This CDR3 contains 14 residues.

This chain connects TRBV7-8 to TRBJ1-1, with TRBD1 matching over 9 bases. The V segment lost 5 bases and the J segment 11 bases; nucleotides outside the gene matches: 6. Germline CDR1 SGHVS, CDR2 FQNEAQ. The CDR3 loop spans 12 amino acids. Here the CDR3 reads CASSRTGVGAFF. The CDR3 bases are TGTGCCAGCAGCAGGACAGGGGTTGGGGCTTTCTTT.

The chain employs TRBV27 and TRBJ1-2; D perhaps matches TRBD1 (5 bases). Germline CDR1 reads MNHEY; CDR2 reads SMNVEV (reference sequence). CDR3 size: 17 residues. V was cut by 2 bases and J by 1 base, with 17 bases left in between. For the CDR3, the DNA is TGTGCCAGCAGTTTAACGGCAGGGAGGGACGTTAACTATGGCTACACCTTC. As protein: CASSLTAGRDVNYGYTF.

This chain uses TRBV19 with TRBJ2-7; D is ambiguous. Trimming pared 10 bases from V and 2 bases from J, leaving 15 bases between. Germline V CDR1 and CDR2: LNHDA, SQIVND (reference sequence). The CDR3 length is 13 residues. CDR3 nucleotides: TGTGCCACCGCGGAAGGCAGAACCTACGAGCAGTACTTC. This encodes CATAEGRTYEQYF.

The rearrangement joins TRBV9 to TRBJ2-2; tentative D call: TRBD1 (5 bases). The ends were cut back, 0 bases at V and 4 bases at J, with 10 bases in the middle. CDR1 is SGDLS, CDR2 YYNGEE, per germline. The CDR3 runs 15 residues. CDR3 loop: CASSVAQRGTGELFF. The CDR3 DNA follows: TGTGCCAGCAGCGTAGCTCAAAGGGGCACCGGGGAGCTGTTTTTT. Filled out from reference TRBV9 and TRBJ2-2, the complete variable domain reads DSGVTQTPKHLITATGQRVTLRCSPRSGDLSVYWYQQSLDQGLQFLIQYYNGEERAKGNILERFSAQQFPDLHSELNLSSLELGDSALYFCASSVAQRGTGELFFGEGSRLTVL.